This T cell receptor (beta chain) originates from a study of shared clonotypes between healthy human individuals. Looking at the study overall: A few men and two women, aged 18 to 49, were donors. General study results and limits: In several donors, roughly 5.2% of naive CD4 clonotypes appeared in common.

With respect to this clone: Antigen: not known.

The naive CD8 subset, CD45RO-negative cells positively selected for CCR7, excluded terminally differentiated effector memory CD45RA+ cells. For every subset, genomic DNA was evenly distributed across several immunoSEQ plates. Some clones are missing from TCRdb's copy, which holds only in-frame ones; the method was immunoSEQ multiplex PCR. This sample yields 500,000 to 700,000 clones, of which about 95% are seen a single time; about 0.11% belongs to the top ten. This clonotype was obtained from a woman aged 25 to 39 in good health. Sequenced: naive CD8+ T cells sorted from blood.

The CDR3 DNA sequence: TGTGCCAGCAGTGGCCCGTTTCCATATCCGGGACAGGGGGAATCAAACGAGCAGTACTTC. Encoded protein: CASSGPFPYPGQGESNEQYF. The genes are TRBV28 and TRBJ2-7, with 11 nucleotides matching TRBD1. Germline V gene sequence: CDR1 MDHEN, CDR2 SYDVKM. After removal of 5 bases from V and 5 bases from J, the junction contained 23 bases not matched to a gene. The CDR3 has 20 amino acids.